This T cell receptor beta chain stems from a study of technical replicates of blood from a handful of donors. TCRdb keeps only in-frame clones here, not all; method: immunoSEQ multiplex PCR. Among about 84,000 clones listed, around 97% were seen once. The receptor comes from a human donor in good health. The sample was T cells isolated from PBMCs.

CDR3 bases: TGTGCCAGTAGTAGGGGGACAGGCAGATGGGGCACTGAAGCTTTCTTT. Translating it yields CASSRGTGRWGTEAFF. The rearrangement uses TRBV19 and TRBJ1-1; 8 nucleotides line up with TRBD1. The CDR3 sequence is 16 residues long. Unmatched junction bases numbered 11, after V lost 4 bases and J lost 4 bases. Germline loops: CDR1 LNHDA, CDR2 SQIVND (reference sequence).